Below are 22 T cell receptor beta chains sequenced from a single sample in a study of cytomegalovirus exposure and HLA in healthy donors. A multiplex PCR was run with 60 Vbeta primers and 13 Jbeta primers. Method: immunoSEQ multiplex PCR; TCRdb's copy keeps in-frame clones and lacks some. The sample carries around 200,000 clones, over 75% recorded once. The specimen was PBMCs. The origin of the receptors is a woman between 50 and 59 years old in good health and CMV-seropositive.

The chain couples TRBV7-9 to TRBJ1-2; 9 bases agree with TRBD1. The CDR3 spans 16 residues. Germline values: CDR1 SEHNR, CDR2 FQNEAQ (reference sequence). After removal of 5 bases from V and 2 bases from J, the junction contained 9 bases not matched to a gene. The CDR3 bases are TGTGCCAGCAGCCCTGACAGGGGGGAAAGAAACTATGGCTACACCTTC. This encodes CASSPDRGERNYGYTF. Drawing the rest from reference TRBV7-9 and TRBJ1-2, the complete variable domain is DTGVSQNPRHKITKRGQNVTFRCDPISEHNRLYWYRQTLGQGPEFLTYFQNEAQLEKSRLLSDRFSAERPKGSFSTLEIQRTEQGDSAMYLCASSPDRGERNYGYTFGSGTRLTVV.

V is TRBV2 and J is TRBJ1-3; 9 bases are shared with TRBD1. The germline CDR1 and CDR2 sequences are SNHLY and FYNNEI. V gave up 4 bases and J gave up 4 bases; unmatched junction bases: 8. The CDR3 totals 16 residues. CDR3 nucleotides: TGTGCCAGCAGTGGGGGACAGGGTCTCTCGGGAAACACCATATATTTT. This sequence encodes CASSGGQGLSGNTIYF.

V usage is TRBV20-1 and J usage is TRBJ1-1; D remains ambiguous. Trimming removed 7 bases at V and 0 bases at J, with 6 bases between. The CDR3 sequence is 11 residues long. Germline loops: CDR1 DFQATT, CDR2 SNEGSKA (reference sequence). CDR3 sequence (DNA): TGCAGTGTGACTGTGAACACTGAAGCTTTCTTT. Translating gives CSVTVNTEAFF.

The rearrangement uses TRBV6-5 and TRBJ2-1; D is possibly TRBD1 (6 bases). Germline loops: CDR1 MNHEY, CDR2 SVGAGI. This CDR3 is 13 amino acids long. The V end lost 10 bases, the J end lost 5 bases, and 15 bases lay between the germline ends. CDR3 sequence reads: CAIEDRRNNEQFF. In DNA, the CDR3 is TGTGCCATCGAAGACAGGCGGAACAATGAGCAGTTCTTC.

The chain joins TRBV5-1 to TRBJ2-1; D not resolved. The CDR3 extends over 12 amino acids. V was clipped by 2 bases and J by 6 bases, with 6 bases between them. Germline values: CDR1 SGHRS, CDR2 YFSETQ. In DNA form, the CDR3 reads TGCGCCAGCAGCTTCGTCAGCAATGAGCAGTTCTTC. Translated: CASSFVSNEQFF.

In regard to this clone: Other DNA sequences in the sample encode the same CDR3. J is TRBJ1-3 and V is TRBV29-1; D ambiguous. This CDR3 region has 15 residues. With 5 bases removed from V and 0 bases from J, the gap between germline ends came to 14 bases. Germline assignment: CDR1 SQVTM and CDR2 ANQGSEA. DNA of the CDR3: TGCAGCGTTCGGGAGGGCCCGAGCTCTGGAAACACCATATATTTT. The encoded protein is CSVREGPSSGNTIYF.

The chain employs TRBV15 and TRBJ2-3, with 9 bases aligning to TRBD2. J gave up 6 bases and V 5 bases, and 9 bases lay outside the gene matches. The CDR3 covers 15 residues. Germline CDR1 LNHNV, CDR2 YYDKDF (reference sequence). This CDR3 reads CATSERRGGLDTQYF. The CDR3 DNA reads TGTGCCACCAGCGAAAGGCGGGGGGGGTTGGATACGCAGTATTTT. Using reference TRBV15 and TRBJ2-3 for the parts outside the CDR3, the full variable domain is DAMVIQNPRYQVTQFGKPVTLSCSQTLNHNVMYWYQQKSSQAPKLLFHYYDKDFNNEADTPDNFQSRRPNTSFCFLDIRSPGLGDTAMYLCATSERRGGLDTQYFGPGTRLTVL.

This chain uses TRBV29-1 with TRBJ1-1, with 8 bases fitting TRBD1. The trim removed 7 bases at V and 0 bases at J, leaving 7 bases unmatched. The CDR3 consists of 14 residues. From germline, CDR1 is SQVTM and CDR2 ANQGSEA. CDR3 nucleotide sequence: TGCAGCGCCGATCCGACAGGGGTGAACACTGAAGCTTTCTTT. This codes for CSADPTGVNTEAFF.

The V call is TRBV18, the J call TRBJ2-6; D is unclear. The CDR3 covers 18 residues. V lost 3 bases to trimming and J lost 1 base, with 16 bases between them. Per the germline V gene, CDR1 is KGHSH and CDR2 is LQKENI. Written as DNA, the CDR3 is TGTGCCAGCTCACCGATTCCAGGAATCATGTCTGGGGCCAACGTCCTGACTTTC. This translates into CASSPIPGIMSGANVLTF.

The chain joins TRBV2 to TRBJ1-2, with 7 bases lining up with TRBD1. In germline, CDR1 is SNHLY, CDR2 FYNNEI. The trim removed 7 bases at V and 7 bases at J, leaving 15 bases unmatched. The CDR3 consists of 15 residues. As DNA, the CDR3 is TGTGCCAGCACCTCCCAAGGCAGGGGGAATGTTGGCTACACCTTC. Its translation: CASTSQGRGNVGYTF.

The chain employs TRBV5-1 and TRBJ1-1; D unclear. Germline-derived CDR1 and CDR2 are SGHRS and YFSETQ. The CDR3 is made up of 15 amino acids. Trimming removed 1 base at V and 1 base at J, with 11 bases between. The CDR3 sequence is CASSLKSIQNTEAFF. The CDR3 DNA sequence: TGCGCCAGCAGCTTGAAATCCATACAGAACACTGAAGCTTTCTTT.

The CDR3 is CASSSDRGPLYGTQYF. The CDR3 DNA sequence: TGTGCCAGCAGTTCCGACAGGGGACCCCTTTATGGTACGCAGTATTTT. The gene calls are TRBV6-6 and TRBJ2-3; 8 nucleotides line up with TRBD1. The CDR3 has 16 amino acids. Germline V gene data show CDR1 as MNHNY and CDR2 as SVGAGI (reference sequence). V gave up 4 bases and J gave up 8 bases; unmatched junction bases: 14.

This chain links TRBV20-1 with TRBJ1-2; the D gene is possibly TRBD1 (6 bases). Trimming cost V 7 bases and J 7 bases, with 13 bases left between them. The CDR3 has 11 amino acids. CDR1 and CDR2 (germline): DFQATT, SNEGSKA (reference sequence). Written as DNA, the CDR3 is TGCAGTGACCTAGGGGGTCTTGGCTACACCTTC. This translates into CSDLGGLGYTF.

V is TRBV10-3 and J is TRBJ1-3, with 7 bases fitting TRBD1. This CDR3 comprises 12 residues. With 10 bases clipped from V and 0 bases from J, the junction kept 0 bases outside the gene matches. CDR1 ENHRY and CDR2 SYGVKD come from the germline V gene. CDR3 in DNA: TGTGCCACAGGGGGCTCTGGAAACACCATATATTTT. Translating it yields CATGGSGNTIYF.

In regard to this clone: The same CDR3 arises from other DNA sequences in this sample as well. This chain uses TRBV6-4 with TRBJ2-6; the match to TRBD2 covers 10 bases. J lost 1 base, V lost 0 bases, and 0 bases had no gene match. The germline V gene has CDR1 MRHNA and CDR2 SNTAGT. This CDR3 comprises 17 residues. CDR3 nucleotides: TGTGCCAGCAGTGACTCAGCGGGGGGGTCTGGGGCCAACGTCCTGACTTTC. This codes for CASSDSAGGSGANVLTF.

This clone was detected only a few times. V usage is TRBV10-3 and J usage is TRBJ1-6; 7 bases are shared with TRBD1. Trimming took 4 bases from V and 7 from J; bases not matched to a gene: 4. The germline V gene encodes CDR1 ENHRY and CDR2 SYGVKD. The CDR3 totals 14 residues. In DNA form, the CDR3 reads TGTGCCATCAGTGTCCGGGACAGCAATTCACCCCTCCACTTT. This sequence encodes CAISVRDSNSPLHF.

V is TRBV27 and J is TRBJ1-3; tentative D call: TRBD1 (6 bases). The V gene lost 6 bases and the J gene lost 4 bases, with 13 bases spanning the gap. In germline, CDR1 is MNHEY, CDR2 SMNVEV (reference sequence). The CDR3 sequence is 14 residues long. CDR3 amino acids: CASSPRGAGNTIYF. CDR3 nucleotides: TGTGCCAGCAGCCCCCGGGGGGCCGGAAACACCATATATTTT.

This chain links TRBV27 with TRBJ2-5; tentative D call: TRBD1 (6 bases). The J call could be wrong; TRBJ2-7 is a better fit for the DNA end. This CDR3 has 14 amino acids. Germline V CDR1 and CDR2: MNHEY, SMNVEV (reference sequence). CDR3 sequence reads: CAGRRRGSYYEQYF. The CDR3 bases are TGTGCCGGCCGCCGCAGGGGTTCATACTACGAGCAGTACTTC.

This rearrangement joins TRBV11-2 to TRBJ2-2; D ambiguous. V lost 6 bases, J lost 5 bases, and 4 bases lay in between. This CDR3 spans 11 amino acids. Germline V CDR1 and CDR2: SGHAT, FQNNGV. CDR3 loop: CASSETGELFF. The CDR3 DNA reads as TGTGCCAGCAGTGAGACCGGGGAGCTGTTTTTT.

This clone was found once. The rearrangement links TRBV9 to TRBJ1-2, with TRBD1 as a possible D gene (5 bases). Germline CDR1 and CDR2: SGDLS and YYNGEE. This CDR3 comprises 12 residues. V shed 5 bases and J shed 5 bases, with 10 bases lying between them. Here the CDR3 DNA reads TGTGCCAGCAGTAGGGGAAGGTATGGCTACACCTTC. It translates to CASSRGRYGYTF.

The chain carries TRBV9 and TRBJ2-7; maybe TRBD2 (5 bases). Germline values: CDR1 SGDLS, CDR2 YYNGEE. CDR3 length: 15 amino acids. V shed 0 bases and J shed 2 bases, with 12 bases lying between them. As DNA, the CDR3 is TGTGCCAGCAGCGTAGAGGTTGAGGGAGCCTACGAGCAGTACTTC. It yields the protein CASSVEVEGAYEQYF. Complete variable domain (other parts from reference TRBV9 and TRBJ2-7): DSGVTQTPKHLITATGQRVTLRCSPRSGDLSVYWYQQSLDQGLQFLIQYYNGEERAKGNILERFSAQQFPDLHSELNLSSLELGDSALYFCASSVEVEGAYEQYFGPGTRLTVT.

The rearrangement uses TRBV15 and TRBJ1-1; possibly TRBD1 for D (5 bases). The germline V gene encodes CDR1 LNHNV and CDR2 YYDKDF (reference sequence). The CDR3 has 15 amino acids. The germline V and J ends were trimmed by 5 bases and 1 base, with 14 bases remaining between them. The CDR3 sequence is CATSQNRIRNTEAFF. CDR3 in DNA: TGTGCCACCAGCCAAAACAGGATAAGGAACACTGAAGCTTTCTTT.